The T cell receptor beta chain under discussion was sequenced for a study of shared clonotypes between healthy human individuals. The CDR3 runs 15 residues. The V end was cut by 0 bases, the J end by 1 base, with 8 bases between. Germline-derived CDR1 and CDR2 are SGHRS and YFSETQ. Healthy adults negative for HIV, lacking recent acute infections or vaccinations, served as donors. Deep level was the assay's run setting. The method was immunoSEQ multiplex PCR; TCRdb's version includes in-frame clones alone and lacks a portion of them. Altogether fewer than 3 million clones are present, approximately 90% being singletons, with the ten largest covering approximately 0.39%. General study findings and limits: Naive subsets, compared against memory subsets, generally had larger estimated richness values.

The sample holds a few counts of this clone. The antigen remains unidentified. This same CDR3 is encoded by further DNA sequences in the sample. Sequenced sample: naive CD4+ T cells from PBMCs. The sample's subset: CD45RA+ positively selected. The TCR sequence derives from a young man in good health. Some clones in this sample may be carry-over from other donors' samples. The V gene is TRBV5-1, the J gene TRBJ1-5; unclear D gene. Here the CDR3 DNA reads TGCGCCAGCAGCTTGGAGGGTACCAGCAATCAGCCCCAGCATTTT. Translation: CASSLEGTSNQPQHF. The whole variable domain, remainder taken from reference TRBV5-1 and TRBJ1-5, is KAGVTQTPRYLIKTRGQQVTLSCSPISGHRSVSWYQQTPGQGLQFLFEYFSETQRNKGNFPGRFSGRQFSNSRSEMNVSTLELGDSALYLCASSLEGTSNQPQHFGDGTRLSIL.